The next 7 T cell receptor beta chains were all read from a single sample in a study of blood T cell repertoires in COVID-19. Profiled with immunoSEQ multiplex PCR; TCRdb holds only in-frame clones, not every one. The table lists 400,000 or so clones, roughly 86% of them singletons. The source material was PBMCs or T cells enriched from blood (not recorded which). These receptors came from a woman in her thirties or forties with acute COVID-19.

This clone showed up just a few times. V is TRBV5-1 and J is TRBJ2-7; tentative D call: TRBD2 (6 bases). Trimming removed 4 bases from V and 6 bases from J, with 14 bases in between. The CDR3 is 13 amino acids. Germline lookup yields CDR1 SGHRS and CDR2 YFSETQ. Here the CDR3 DNA reads TGCGCCAGCAGCCGGACTACCTCTACCGAGCAGTACTTC. This sequence encodes CASSRTTSTEQYF.

The gene calls are TRBV11-3 and TRBJ2-1; unclear D gene. Germline V gene data show CDR1 as SGHNT and CDR2 as YENEEA. This CDR3 is 16 amino acids long. V lost 5 bases and J lost 0, with 14 bases in between. The CDR3 loop is CASSPRRSSSYNEQFF. The CDR3 DNA is TGTGCCAGCAGCCCTCGGCGGAGCAGCTCCTACAATGAGCAGTTCTTC.

This clone has just one count. The chain links TRBV5-5 to TRBJ1-4, with D unresolved. Germline lookup yields CDR1 SGHKS and CDR2 YYEKEE (reference sequence). The V and J ends lost 5 bases and 5 bases respectively, with 13 bases between them. The CDR3 contains 14 residues. The CDR3 is CASSTMTENEKLFF. Here the CDR3 DNA reads TGTGCCAGCAGTACAATGACGGAGAATGAAAAACTGTTTTTT.

The chain is built from TRBV5-1 and TRBJ2-5; TRBD2 matches at 7 bases. Germline-derived CDR1 and CDR2 are SGHRS and YFSETQ. The CDR3 runs to 14 residues. J was trimmed by 2 bases and V by 4 bases; bases with no gene match: 5. CDR3 sequence reads: CASSPGGRQETQYF. In DNA form, the CDR3 reads TGCGCCAGCAGCCCGGGGGGTCGGCAAGAGACCCAGTACTTC.

V usage is TRBV30 and J usage is TRBJ2-7; 11 bases agree with TRBD2. The J segment lost 3 bases and the V segment lost 2 bases, leaving 0 bases of the junction unmatched. This CDR3 contains 13 residues. Germline loops: CDR1 GTSNPN, CDR2 SVGIG (reference sequence). CDR3 DNA: TGTGCCTGGAGTCTAGCGGGGGGCTACGAGCAGTACTTC. This codes for CAWSLAGGYEQYF.

The chain carries TRBV6-5 and TRBJ2-7; 8 nucleotides match TRBD1. CDR1 and CDR2 from the germline V gene are MNHEY and SVGAGI. The CDR3 covers 12 residues. The trim removed 6 bases at V and 5 bases at J, leaving 3 bases unmatched. The CDR3 nucleotides read TGTGCCAGCAGGGAGACAGGGGACGAGCAGTACTTC. Protein sequence: CASRETGDEQYF.

This rearrangement joins TRBV9 to TRBJ1-4; 12 bases match TRBD1. The CDR3 loop spans 15 amino acids. CDR1 and CDR2 (germline): SGDLS, YYNGEE. The V gene end was trimmed by 3 bases and the J gene end by 6 bases; junction bases not matched to a gene: 3. The CDR3 DNA reads as TGTGCCAGCAGCGCCAGGGACAGGGGGCATGAAAAACTGTTTTTT. It is translated as CASSARDRGHEKLFF.